This T cell receptor (beta chain) came from a study of CD8+CD57+ T cells in acquired aplastic anemia. Overall study context: When averaged, DNA from sorted CD4+ and CD8+ cells came to 3.2 ug. Notes on the study in general: No significant patient-versus-control difference appeared in CD8+ Simpson's diversity. Under 35 was the count of CD8+ CDR3 sequences that patients shared with controls.

Before being chosen for sequencing, patients had shown CD8+CD57+ cell expansion by flow cytometry. Sampling of blood occurred while the patients had still received no therapy. According to the study, genomic DNA was the template for TCR beta VDJ and CDR3 profiling. Each CDR3 protein gets one entry after TCRdb re-called the reads with MiXCR. This sample has under 500,000 distinct CDR3 sequences; approximately 33% occur once, and the top ten carry roughly 0.8%. Germline CDR1 MGHDK, CDR2 SYGVNS. This CDR3 contains 15 residues. This clonotype was picked up many times. Its specificity is not known. One end of the junction fails to match germline, which may point to a read error.

Sequenced: sorted CD4+, CD8+, or CD8+CD57+ T cells (not recorded which) from PBMCs. This receptor was taken from a human donor with aplastic anemia. This chain connects TRBV25-1 to TRBJ1-5; maybe TRBD1 (6 bases). The CDR3 protein is CTSSNRRQGPRPQHF. The DNA for the CDR3 is TGTACCAGCAGCAACAGGAGGCAGGGGCCTCGGCCCCAGCATTTT.